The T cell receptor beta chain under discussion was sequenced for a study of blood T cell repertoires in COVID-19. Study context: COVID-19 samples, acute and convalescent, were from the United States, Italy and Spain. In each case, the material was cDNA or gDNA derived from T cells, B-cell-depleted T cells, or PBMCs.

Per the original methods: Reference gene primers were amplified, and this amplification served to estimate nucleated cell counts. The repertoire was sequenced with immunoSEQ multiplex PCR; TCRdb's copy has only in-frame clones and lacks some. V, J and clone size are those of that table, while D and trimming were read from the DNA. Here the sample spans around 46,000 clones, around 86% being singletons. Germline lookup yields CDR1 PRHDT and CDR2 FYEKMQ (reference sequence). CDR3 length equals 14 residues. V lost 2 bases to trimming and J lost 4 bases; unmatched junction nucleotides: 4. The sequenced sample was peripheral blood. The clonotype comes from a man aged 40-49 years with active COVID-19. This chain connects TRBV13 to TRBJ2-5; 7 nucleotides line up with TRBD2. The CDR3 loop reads CASSLPGGGETQYF. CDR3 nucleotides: TGTGCCAGCAGCTTACCTGGCGGGGGAGAGACCCAGTACTTC.